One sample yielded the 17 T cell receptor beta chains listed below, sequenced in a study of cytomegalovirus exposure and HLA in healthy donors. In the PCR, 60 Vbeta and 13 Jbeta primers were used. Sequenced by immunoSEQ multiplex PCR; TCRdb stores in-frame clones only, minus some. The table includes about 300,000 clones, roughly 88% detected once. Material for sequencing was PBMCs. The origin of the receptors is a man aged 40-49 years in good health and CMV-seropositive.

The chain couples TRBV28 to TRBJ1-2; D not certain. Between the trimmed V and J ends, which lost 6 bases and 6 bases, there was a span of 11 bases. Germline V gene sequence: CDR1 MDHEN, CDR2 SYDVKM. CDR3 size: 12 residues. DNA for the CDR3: TGTGCCAGCAGCCTTATGCTAGATGGCTACACCTTC. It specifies CASSLMLDGYTF.

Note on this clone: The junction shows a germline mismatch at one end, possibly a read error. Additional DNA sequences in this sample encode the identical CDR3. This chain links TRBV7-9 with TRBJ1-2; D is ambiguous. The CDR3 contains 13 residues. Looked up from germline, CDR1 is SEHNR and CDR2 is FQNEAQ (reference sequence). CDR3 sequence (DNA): TGTTCCAGCAGCTTAGGAGGGAGCGCAGGCTACACCTTC. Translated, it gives CSSSLGGSAGYTF.

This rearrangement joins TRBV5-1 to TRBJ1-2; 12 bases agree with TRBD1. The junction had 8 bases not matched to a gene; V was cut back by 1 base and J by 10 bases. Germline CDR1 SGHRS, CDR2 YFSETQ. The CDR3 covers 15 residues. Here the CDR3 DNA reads TGCGCCAGCAGCTTGACCTCCGGGACAGGGGGCAACTACACCTTC. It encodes CASSLTSGTGGNYTF.

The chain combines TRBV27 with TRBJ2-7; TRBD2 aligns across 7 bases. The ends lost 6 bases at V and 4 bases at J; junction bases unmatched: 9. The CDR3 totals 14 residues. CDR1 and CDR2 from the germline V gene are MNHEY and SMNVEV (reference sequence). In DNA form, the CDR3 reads TGTGCCAGCAGCCTACGACTAGCAGGGTACGAGCAGTACTTC. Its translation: CASSLRLAGYEQYF.

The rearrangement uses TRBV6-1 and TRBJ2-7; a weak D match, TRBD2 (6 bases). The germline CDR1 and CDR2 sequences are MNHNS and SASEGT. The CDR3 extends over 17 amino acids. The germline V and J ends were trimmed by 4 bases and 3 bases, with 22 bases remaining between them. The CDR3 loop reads CASSAPGLTPINYEQYF. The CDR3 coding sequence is TGTGCCAGCAGTGCCCCGGGACTGACGCCGATAAACTACGAGCAGTACTTC.

CDR3 protein: CASSLDGPGVQYF. The CDR3 coding sequence is TGTGCCAGCAGCTTGGATGGCCCAGGGGTCCAGTACTTC. This chain joins TRBV7-8 and TRBJ2-5; the D gene is possibly TRBD1 (6 bases). V was pared by 3 bases and J by 10 bases, with 15 bases between. The CDR3 sequence is 13 residues long. CDR1 and CDR2 (germline): SGHVS, FQNEAQ.

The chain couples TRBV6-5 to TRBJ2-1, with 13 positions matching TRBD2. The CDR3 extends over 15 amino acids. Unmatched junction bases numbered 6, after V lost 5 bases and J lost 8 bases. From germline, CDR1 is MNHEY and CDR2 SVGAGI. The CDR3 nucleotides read TGTGCCAGCAGTCCGGGACTAGCGGGAATCTATGAGCAGTTCTTC. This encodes CASSPGLAGIYEQFF.

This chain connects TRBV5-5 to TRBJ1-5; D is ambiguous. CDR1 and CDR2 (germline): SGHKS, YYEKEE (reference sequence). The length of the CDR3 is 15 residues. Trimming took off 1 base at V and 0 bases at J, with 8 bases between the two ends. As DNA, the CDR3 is TGTGCCAGCAGCTTGTTAGGGAGTAGCAATCAGCCCCAGCATTTT. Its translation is CASSLLGSSNQPQHF.

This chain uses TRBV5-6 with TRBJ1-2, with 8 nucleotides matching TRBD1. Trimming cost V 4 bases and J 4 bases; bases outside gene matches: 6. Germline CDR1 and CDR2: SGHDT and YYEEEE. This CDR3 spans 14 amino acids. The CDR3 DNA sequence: TGTGCCAGCAGCGATCGGGACAGGTTCTATGGCTACACCTTC. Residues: CASSDRDRFYGYTF. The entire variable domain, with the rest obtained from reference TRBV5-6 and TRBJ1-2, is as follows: DAGVTQSPTHLIKTRGQQVTLRCSPKSGHDTVSWYQQALGQGPQFIFQYYEEEERQRGNFPDRFSGHQFPNYSSELNVNALLLGDSALYLCASSDRDRFYGYTFGSGTRLTVV.

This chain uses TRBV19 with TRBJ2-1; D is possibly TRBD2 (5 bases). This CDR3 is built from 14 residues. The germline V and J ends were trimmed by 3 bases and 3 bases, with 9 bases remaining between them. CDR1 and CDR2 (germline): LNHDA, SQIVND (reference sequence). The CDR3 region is CASSISGNYNEQFF. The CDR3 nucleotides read TGTGCCAGTAGTATCTCCGGGAACTACAATGAGCAGTTCTTC.

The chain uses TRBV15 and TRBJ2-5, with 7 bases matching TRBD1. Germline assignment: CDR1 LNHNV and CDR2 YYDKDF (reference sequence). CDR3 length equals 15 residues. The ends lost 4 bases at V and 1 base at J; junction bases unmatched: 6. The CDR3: CATSNPGTAQETQYF. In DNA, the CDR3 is TGTGCCACCAGCAATCCCGGGACAGCCCAAGAGACCCAGTACTTC.

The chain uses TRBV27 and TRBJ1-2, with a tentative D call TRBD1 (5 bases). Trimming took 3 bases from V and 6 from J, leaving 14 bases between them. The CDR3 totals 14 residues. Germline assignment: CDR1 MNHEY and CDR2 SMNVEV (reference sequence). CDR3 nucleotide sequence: TGTGCCAGCAGTTTGCGGGGCGCAGTGGATGGCTACACCTTC. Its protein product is CASSLRGAVDGYTF.

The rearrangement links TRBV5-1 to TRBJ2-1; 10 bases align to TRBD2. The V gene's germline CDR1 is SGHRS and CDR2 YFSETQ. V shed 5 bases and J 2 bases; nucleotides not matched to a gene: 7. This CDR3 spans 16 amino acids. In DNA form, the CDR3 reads TGCGCCAGCAGAATCTCTAGCGGGAGCACCTACAATGAGCAGTTCTTC. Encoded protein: CASRISSGSTYNEQFF. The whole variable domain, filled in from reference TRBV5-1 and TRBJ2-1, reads KAGVTQTPRYLIKTRGQQVTLSCSPISGHRSVSWYQQTPGQGLQFLFEYFSETQRNKGNFPGRFSGRQFSNSRSEMNVSTLELGDSALYLCASRISSGSTYNEQFFGPGTRLTVL.

The CDR3: CASSVGTGWYEQFF. The CDR3 DNA is TGTGCCAGCAGCGTAGGGACAGGGTGGTATGAGCAGTTCTTC. V is TRBV9 and J is TRBJ2-1; 8 nucleotides line up with TRBD1. The CDR3 runs 14 residues. The J segment lost 8 bases and the V segment lost 0 bases, leaving 4 bases of the junction unmatched. CDR1 and CDR2 from the germline V gene are SGDLS and YYNGEE.

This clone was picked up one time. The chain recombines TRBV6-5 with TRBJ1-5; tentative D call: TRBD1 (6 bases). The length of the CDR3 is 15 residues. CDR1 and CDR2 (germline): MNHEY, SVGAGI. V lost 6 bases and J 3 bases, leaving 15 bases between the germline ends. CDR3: CASSLRGRNNQPQHF. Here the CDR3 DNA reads TGTGCCAGCAGCCTCAGGGGTCGGAACAATCAGCCCCAGCATTTT.

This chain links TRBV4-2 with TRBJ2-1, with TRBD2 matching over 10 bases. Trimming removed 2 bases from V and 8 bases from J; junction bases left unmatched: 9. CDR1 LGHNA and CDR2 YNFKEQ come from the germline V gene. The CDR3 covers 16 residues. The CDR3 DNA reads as TGTGCCAGCAGCCAACTGACTAGCGGGTCGGGCGATGAGCAGTTCTTC. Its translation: CASSQLTSGSGDEQFF.

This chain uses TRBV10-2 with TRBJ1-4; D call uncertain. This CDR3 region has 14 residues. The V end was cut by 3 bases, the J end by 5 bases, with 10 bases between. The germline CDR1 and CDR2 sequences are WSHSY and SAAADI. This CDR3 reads CASSDDLWNEKLFF. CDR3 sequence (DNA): TGCGCCAGCAGTGATGACTTGTGGAATGAAAAACTGTTTTTT.